This TCR beta chain was sequenced for a study of cytomegalovirus exposure and HLA in healthy donors. With 60 Vbeta and 13 Jbeta primers, the PCR was carried out. The table came from immunoSEQ multiplex PCR; TCRdb's copy has only in-frame clones and leaves some out. The table lists under 250,000 clones, 78% of them singletons, with 0.47% in the top ten. Looked up from germline, CDR1 is MNHEY and CDR2 is SVGAGI. This CDR3 has 14 amino acids. Trimming stripped 2 bases from V and 5 bases from J, with 10 bases between. V usage is TRBV6-5 and J usage is TRBJ2-1; D not certain. Sequenced sample: PBMCs. The sequence derives from a boy younger than 18 in good health and CMV-seronegative. The CDR3 reads CASSYLESDNEQFF. The CDR3 DNA follows: TGTGCCAGCAGTTACCTGGAGAGCGACAATGAGCAGTTCTTC.